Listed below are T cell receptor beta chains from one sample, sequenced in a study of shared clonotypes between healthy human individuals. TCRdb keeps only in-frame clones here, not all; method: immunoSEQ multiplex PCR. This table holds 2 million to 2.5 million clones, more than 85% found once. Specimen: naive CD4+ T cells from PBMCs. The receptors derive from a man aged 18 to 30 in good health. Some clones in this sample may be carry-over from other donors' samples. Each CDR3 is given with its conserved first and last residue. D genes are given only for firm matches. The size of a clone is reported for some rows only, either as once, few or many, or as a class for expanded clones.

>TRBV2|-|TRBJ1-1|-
TGTGCCAGCAGTGGACAGCTTATGAACACTGAAGCTTTCTTT
CASSGQLMNTEAFF
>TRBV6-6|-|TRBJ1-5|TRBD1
TGTGCCAGCAGTTACTCACAGGGGGCTGGACAGCCCCAGCATTTT
CASSYSQGAGQPQHF
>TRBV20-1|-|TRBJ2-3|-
TGCAGTGCTCCCGGACTAGATACGCAGTATTTT
CSAPGLDTQYF
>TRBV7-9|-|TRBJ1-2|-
TGTGCCAGCAGCCATAGCAGGGGAGTTGCTGGCTACACCTTC
CASSHSRGVAGYTF
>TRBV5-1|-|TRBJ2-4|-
TGCGCCAGCAGCTTGACCCTAGCCAAAAACATTCAGTACTTC
CASSLTLAKNIQYF
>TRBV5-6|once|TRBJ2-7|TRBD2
TGTGCCAGCAGCGTGCTAGCGGGGATTACCTACGAGCAGTACTTC
CASSVLAGITYEQYF
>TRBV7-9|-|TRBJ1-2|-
TGTGCCAGCAGCGCGGGGACGGAGAGTAGCGGCTACACCTTC
CASSAGTESSGYTF
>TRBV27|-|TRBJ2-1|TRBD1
TGTGCCAGCAGTTTCGCGGACAGGGACAATGAGCAGTTCTTC
CASSFADRDNEQFF
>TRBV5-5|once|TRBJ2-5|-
TGTGCCAGCAGCTTTGACGACCGACGACCGGAGACCCAGTACTTC
CASSFDDRRPETQYF
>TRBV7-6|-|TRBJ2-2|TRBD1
TGTGCCAGCAGCCCAAAAGGGGGCGCCGGGACCGGGGAGCTGTTTTTT
CASSPKGGAGTGELFF
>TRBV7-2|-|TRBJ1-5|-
TGTGCCAGCAGCTTAGTTTTAGGGATGGGCAATCAGCCCCAGCATTTT
CASSLVLGMGNQPQHF
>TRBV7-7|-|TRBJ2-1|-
TGTGCCAGCAGCTTAGGGGCTAGCTACGAGCAGTTCTTC
CASSLGASYEQFF
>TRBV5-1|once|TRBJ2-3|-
TGCGCCAGCAGCTTGGAAAGGATGGGTACAGATACGCAGTATTTT
CASSLERMGTDTQYF
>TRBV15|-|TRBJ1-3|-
TGTGCCACCAGCAGAATTCCGCCGGGACCAGGAAACACCATATATTTT
CATSRIPPGPGNTIYF
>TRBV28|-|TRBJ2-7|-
TGTGCCAGCAGTGACTGGACAGCCCGCTCCTACGAGCAGTACTTC
CASSDWTARSYEQYF
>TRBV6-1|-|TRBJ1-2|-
TGTGCCAGCCCAGCCACTTCATGGGGTGGCTACACCTTC
CASPATSWGGYTF
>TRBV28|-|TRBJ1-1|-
TGTGCCAGCACCACAAGTGGAGGGCTGGACACTGAAGCTTTCTTT
CASTTSGGLDTEAFF
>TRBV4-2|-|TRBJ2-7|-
TGTGCCAGCAGCCAAGACTATACCGGGGGCTCGTACGAGCAGTACTTC
CASSQDYTGGSYEQYF
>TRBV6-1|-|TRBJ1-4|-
TGTGCCAGCAGTTCTACCGGACACGCTAATGAAAAACTGTTTTTT
CASSSTGHANEKLFF
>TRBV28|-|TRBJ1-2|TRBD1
TGTGCCAGCAGTGCACCACCAGGGGGCCGCGTCTACACCTTC
CASSAPPGGRVYTF
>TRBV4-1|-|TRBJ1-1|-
TGCGCCAGCAGCCAATTGGACCCTCCTTCCTGGGTGGGCACTGAAGCTTTCTTT
CASSQLDPPSWVGTEAFF
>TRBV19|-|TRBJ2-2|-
TGTGCCAGTAAGGTTTCGAGACCGAACACCGGGGAGCTGTTTTTT
CASKVSRPNTGELFF
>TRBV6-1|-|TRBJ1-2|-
TGTGCCGGGAAGGCAGGGATCGACTATGGCTACACCTTC
CAGKAGIDYGYTF
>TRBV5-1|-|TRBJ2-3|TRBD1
TGCGCCAGCAGCTTGGACAGGGGTAGCACAGATACGCAGTATTTT
CASSLDRGSTDTQYF
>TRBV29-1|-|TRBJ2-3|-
TGCAGCGTTGACCTGGGCACAGATACGCAGTATTTT
CSVDLGTDTQYF
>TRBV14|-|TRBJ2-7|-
TGTGCCAGCAGCCATGGCAGGGGTACCTACGAGCAGTACTTC
CASSHGRGTYEQYF
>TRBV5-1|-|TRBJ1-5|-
TGCGCCAGCAACCCAGGGGCGGTCGGTAGCAATCAGCCCCAGCATTTT
CASNPGAVGSNQPQHF
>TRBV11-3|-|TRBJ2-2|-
TGTGCCAGCAGCTTAATTGGTAGCGGCGGGGAGCTGTTTTTT
CASSLIGSGGELFF
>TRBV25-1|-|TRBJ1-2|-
TGTGCCAGCAGTGAAAAATGCCGGTTTAACTATGGCTACACCTTC
CASSEKCRFNYGYTF
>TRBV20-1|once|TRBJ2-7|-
TGCAGTGCCAGCGAGAACGAGCAGTACTTC
CSASENEQYF
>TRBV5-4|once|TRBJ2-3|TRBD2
TGTGCCAGCAGCCTGGGACTAGCGGGAGGGCCTGGAGCAGATACGCAGTATTTT
CASSLGLAGGPGADTQYF
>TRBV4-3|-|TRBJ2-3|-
TGCGCCAGCAGCCAAGACCGCCCATCTAGTGCCGATACGCAGTATTTT
CASSQDRPSSADTQYF
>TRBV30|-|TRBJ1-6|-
TGTGCCGGTGGCCGGGTGAATTCACCCCTCCACTTT
CAGGRVNSPLHF
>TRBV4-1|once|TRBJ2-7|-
TGCGCCAGCAGCCACGGGGTTCTTTCCTACGAGCAGTACTTC
CASSHGVLSYEQYF
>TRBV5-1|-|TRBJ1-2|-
TGCGCCAGCAGCCTGACCCCAACCGCTAACTATGGCTACACCTTC
CASSLTPTANYGYTF
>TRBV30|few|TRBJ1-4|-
TGTGCCTGGAGTCCAAGGGGAGGAGGTGGAGAAAAACTGTTTTTT
CAWSPRGGGGEKLFF
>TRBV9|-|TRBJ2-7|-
TGTGCCAGCAGCGTAGTTCCAGCCCACGAGCAGTACTTC
CASSVVPAHEQYF
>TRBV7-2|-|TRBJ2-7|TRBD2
TGTGCCAGCAGCTTAGCGCCGGCTAGCGGGAGGGCCTCACACGAGCAGTACTTC
CASSLAPASGRASHEQYF
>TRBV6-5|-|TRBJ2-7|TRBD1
TGTGCCAGCAGTACAACAGGGGGATCCACCTACGAGCAGTACTTC
CASSTTGGSTYEQYF
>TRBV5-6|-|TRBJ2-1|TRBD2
TGTGCCAGCAGCTTGGCACGACTAGCGGGAGTTTCAGGTGAGCAGTTCTTC
CASSLARLAGVSGEQFF
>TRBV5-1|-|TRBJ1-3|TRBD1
TGCGCCAGCAGCTTCGGACAGGGGCAAGGAAACACCATATATTTT
CASSFGQGQGNTIYF
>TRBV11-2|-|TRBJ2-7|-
TGTGCCAGCAGACCAGCCGGAGGGAAACTAGGCGGCGAGCAGTACTTC
CASRPAGGKLGGEQYF
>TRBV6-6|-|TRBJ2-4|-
TGTGCCAGCAGCGACCCAGGGTCTGGAAACATTCAGTACTTC
CASSDPGSGNIQYF
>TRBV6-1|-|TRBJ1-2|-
TGTGCCAGCAGTTTGTCACTTAATGGCTACACCTTC
CASSLSLNGYTF
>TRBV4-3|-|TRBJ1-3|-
TGCGCCAGCAGCCGAGTGGGGCGGGGCCACTCTGGAAACACCATATATTTT
CASSRVGRGHSGNTIYF
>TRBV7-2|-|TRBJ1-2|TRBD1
TGTGCCAGCAGCTTAAGTCCGACAGGGGGCGGCTATGGCTACACCTTC
CASSLSPTGGGYGYTF
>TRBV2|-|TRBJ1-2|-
TGTGCCAGCAGTGAATCACAGTTCCTCAACTATGGCTACACCTTC
CASSESQFLNYGYTF
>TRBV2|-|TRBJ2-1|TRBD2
TGTGCCAGCCTAAGGGACTCCTCCGGGGGGAATGAGCAGTTCTTC
CASLRDSSGGNEQFF
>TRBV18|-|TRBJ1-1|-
TGTGCCAGCTCACCAGCGGGGGGGTATACTGAAGCTTTCTTT
CASSPAGGYTEAFF
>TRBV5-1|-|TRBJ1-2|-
TGCGCCAGCAGCTTAGGGGTTGACTATGGCTACACCTTC
CASSLGVDYGYTF
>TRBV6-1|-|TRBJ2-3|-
TGTGCCAGCAGTGAGGGTTCCCCAGGGGCAGATACGCAGTATTTT
CASSEGSPGADTQYF
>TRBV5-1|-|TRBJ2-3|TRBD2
TGCGCCAGCAGCTTGAGCGGGAGGGCTCCAGATACGCAGTATTTT
CASSLSGRAPDTQYF
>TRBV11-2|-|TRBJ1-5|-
TGTGCCAGCAGCTTGGGGACTCTTAGCAATCAGCCCCAGCATTTT
CASSLGTLSNQPQHF
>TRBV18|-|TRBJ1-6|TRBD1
TGTGCCAGCTCAGCCGGACAGGGGAATTCACCCCTCCACTTT
CASSAGQGNSPLHF
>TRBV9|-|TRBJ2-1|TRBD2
TGTGCCAGCAGCGCGAGCGGGGGAAATGAGCAGTTCTTC
CASSASGGNEQFF
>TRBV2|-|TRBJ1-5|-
TGTGCCAGCAGTCCCCGGTCAATCTATAGCAATCAGCCCCAGCATTTT
CASSPRSIYSNQPQHF
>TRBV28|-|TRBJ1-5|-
TGTGCCAGCAGACGCTCGGGTGAGCAGCCCCAGCATTTT
CASRRSGEQPQHF